Listed below are T cell receptor beta chains from one sample, sequenced in a study of PD-L1 blockade in urothelial cancer. Assay used: immunoSEQ multiplex PCR; TCRdb lists only in-frame clones, some missing. In the table there are approximately 24,000 clones, roughly nine tenths of which are singletons. Source: PBMCs, taken around atezolizumab (anti-PD-L1) treatment. The receptors shown here come from a man aged 50 to 60 with urothelial cancer. CDR3s include the opening cysteine and the closing phenylalanine or tryptophan. A D gene is named only where the DNA matches it firmly. Not all rows give a size; the values are once, few, many and, for expanded clones, a class.

d_call | clone_size | j_call | v_call | cdr3_nt | cdr3_aa
. | . | TRBJ2-2 | TRBV9 | TGTGCCAGCAGCGTACCCCAACTTACAGTGAACACCGGGGAGCTGTTTTTT | CASSVPQLTVNTGELFF
. | . | TRBJ2-7 | TRBV7-9 | TGTGCCAGCAGCCAAACCGCAGGGGTCGAGCAGTACTTC | CASSQTAGVEQYF
. | . | TRBJ1-4 | TRBV7-9 | TGTGCCAGCAGCGTCCGGGACTCCGTCAGTGAAAAACTGTTTTTT | CASSVRDSVSEKLFF
TRBD1 | . | TRBJ1-1 | TRBV27 | TGTGCCAGCAGTACATCAGGGGGGACTGAAGCTTTCTTT | CASSTSGGTEAFF
TRBD2 | . | TRBJ2-4 | TRBV28 | TGTGCCAGCAGTCCCGGGGGGTCAAACATTCAGTACTTC | CASSPGGSNIQYF
. | . | TRBJ1-2 | TRBV5-1 | TGCGCCAGCAGCTTTGGGGGGAATGGCTACACCTTC | CASSFGGNGYTF
TRBD1 | few | TRBJ1-1 | TRBV6-1 | TGTGCCAGCAGTGAGGACAGGGTGAACACTGAAGCTTTCTTT | CASSEDRVNTEAFF
. | . | TRBJ1-2 | TRBV29-1 | TGCAGCGTTGCGGAGGGGGGCTACACCTTC | CSVAEGGYTF
TRBD2 | . | TRBJ2-3 | TRBV19 | TGTGCCAGTAGTATGGTGGGACTAGCGGGAGTTACAGATACGCAGTATTTT | CASSMVGLAGVTDTQYF
TRBD2 | . | TRBJ2-7 | TRBV7-6 | TGTGCCAGCAGCTTGGGACTTACTAGCGGGGCGAGGGAGCAGTACTTC | CASSLGLTSGAREQYF
. | . | TRBJ1-2 | TRBV6-5 | TGTGCCAGCAAAGCGGGCGTTGACTATGGCTACACCTTC | CASKAGVDYGYTF
. | once | TRBJ1-4 | TRBV27 | TGTGCCAGCAGGAACCTAACAGGGACTAATGAAAAACTGTTTTTT | CASRNLTGTNEKLFF
TRBD2 | . | TRBJ2-1 | TRBV4-1 | TGCGCCAGCAGCCAAGGGGGGACTAGCGGGAGGCGCAATGAGCAGTTCTTC | CASSQGGTSGRRNEQFF
. | . | TRBJ2-7 | TRBV14 | TGTGCCAGCAGTATAGCCTACGAGCAGTACTTC | CASSIAYEQYF
TRBD1 | . | TRBJ1-5 | TRBV30 | TGTGCCTGGAGTGGGCGGACAGGGGAGCCTATAACAACCCAGCATTTT | CAWSGRTGEPITTQHF
TRBD1 | . | TRBJ1-5 | TRBV18 | TGTGCCAGCTCACTCCAGGACAGGGGTGCAAATCAGCCCCAGCATTTT | CASSLQDRGANQPQHF
. | . | TRBJ2-1 | TRBV27 | TGTGCCAGCAGTTTTGCCAGGAACAATGAGCAGTTCTTC | CASSFARNNEQFF
. | . | TRBJ1-5 | TRBV28 | TGTGCCAGCAGTTTTCAGGGAAAGAGCAATCAGCCCCAGCATTTT | CASSFQGKSNQPQHF
. | . | TRBJ2-2 | TRBV5-1 | TGCGCCAGCAGCTTGGTTAGACTGGGGAACACCGGGGAGCTGTTTTTT | CASSLVRLGNTGELFF
. | . | TRBJ2-4 | TRBV11-2 | TGTGCCAGCAGCTCAATTCAAAACATTCAGTACTTC | CASSSIQNIQYF
. | . | TRBJ1-1 | TRBV25-1 | TGTGCCAGCAGTGATACCCGACTTAGGGGAAAGAACACTGAAGCTTTCTTT | CASSDTRLRGKNTEAFF
. | . | TRBJ1-2 | TRBV10-2 | TGCGCCAGCCCAGTACGACCGGGGGACTATGGCTACACCTTC | CASPVRPGDYGYTF
TRBD2 | once | TRBJ2-5 | TRBV5-1 | TGCGCCAGCAGCTTGGCCGCTAGATCCCGGGGACTAGCGGGAGGGGAGACCCAGTACTTC | CASSLAARSRGLAGGETQYF
TRBD1 | . | TRBJ2-3 | TRBV7-8 | TGTGCCAGCAGCCTCACCGGGACAGGGTACACAGATACGCAGTATTTT | CASSLTGTGYTDTQYF
. | . | TRBJ1-4 | TRBV18 | TGTGCCAGCTCACCCCGCGGGGAGGTTCGGGAAAAACTGTTTTTT | CASSPRGEVREKLFF
. | few | TRBJ1-1 | TRBV19 | TGTGCCAGTAGTCAAGCCAGGGGCACTGAAGCTTTCTTT | CASSQARGTEAFF
TRBD1 | . | TRBJ2-7 | TRBV6-5 | TGTGCCAGCAGTTACTCGAGAACAGGGGGCCTCTACGAGCAGTACTTC | CASSYSRTGGLYEQYF
. | . | TRBJ2-7 | TRBV30 | TGTGCCTGGAGTCTGAACGCGGGCAGGGGAAGTTGGCCTACCTACGAGCAGTACTTC | CAWSLNAGRGSWPTYEQYF
. | . | TRBJ1-4 | TRBV4-1 | TGCGCCAGCAGCGGGGGGGTCGTTGCTAATGAAAAACTGTTTTTT | CASSGGVVANEKLFF
. | . | TRBJ2-4 | TRBV28 | TGTGCCAGCAGCCTCCGCCGGGGTGTCGACAAAAACATTCAGTACTTC | CASSLRRGVDKNIQYF
. | . | TRBJ2-1 | TRBV7-9 | TGTGCCAGTAATAGGCTTCCCGGACAGGAGCAGTTCTTC | CASNRLPGQEQFF
TRBD1 | . | TRBJ2-7 | TRBV7-2 | TGTGCCAGCAGCTCGAGACAGGGGTCTGGGTCCTACGAGCAGTACTTC | CASSSRQGSGSYEQYF
. | . | TRBJ2-5 | TRBV5-1 | TGCGCCAGCAGCTTGGGAGACAGAGCTCAAGAGACCCAGTACTTC | CASSLGDRAQETQYF
TRBD2 | . | TRBJ2-1 | TRBV14 | TGTGCCAGCAGCCAAGAACTAGCGGGAGCGTATGAGCAGTTCTTC | CASSQELAGAYEQFF
. | . | TRBJ2-2 | TRBV18 | TGTGCCAGCTCACCACCGGAGGGGGCGCTGACCGGGGAGCTGTTTTTT | CASSPPEGALTGELFF
. | . | TRBJ2-7 | TRBV27 | TGTGCCAGCAGCGGGGTCTCCTACGAGCAGTACTTC | CASSGVSYEQYF
. | . | TRBJ1-5 | TRBV12-2 | TGTGCAAGTCGCCACCTGGAGCCCCTCCCCTTAGGACAGCCCCAGCATTTT | CASRHLEPLPLGQPQHF
. | . | TRBJ2-5 | TRBV11-2 | TGTGCCAGCAGCTTAGTTATCCAGGGGAAAGAGACCCAGTACTTC | CASSLVIQGKETQYF
TRBD1 | . | TRBJ1-2 | TRBV7-8 | TGTGCCAGCAGCTTAAAAACACAGGGGGGCTACACCTTC | CASSLKTQGGYTF
. | . | TRBJ1-5 | TRBV28 | TGTGCCAGCAGTGGGAAGGTCAGGGTGAGCAATCAGCCCCAGCATTTT | CASSGKVRVSNQPQHF
. | . | TRBJ1-5 | TRBV11-2 | TGTGCCAGCAGCTTAGGCCCAGGAGGGAATCAGCCCCAGCATTTT | CASSLGPGGNQPQHF